Below are 2 T cell receptor beta chains sequenced from a single sample in a study of control samples from healthy donors and cancer patients. The table came from immunoSEQ multiplex PCR; TCRdb's copy has only in-frame clones and leaves some out. The sample shows approximately 100,000 clones, 88% of them seen only once. Sequencing was performed on blood. These receptors came from a man aged 30-40 years in good health.

The V gene is TRBV27, the J gene TRBJ2-3, with D unclear. The CDR3 sequence is 15 residues long. The germline CDR1 and CDR2 sequences are MNHEY and SMNVEV (reference sequence). Deletions cut 10 bases from V and 6 bases from J, with 23 bases between. CDR3 sequence: CATQDGLVRSDTQYF. CDR3 nucleotides: TGTGCCACCCAAGACGGGTTGGTCCGGAGCGATACGCAGTATTTT.

This chain links TRBV29-1 with TRBJ2-6, with a tentative D call TRBD1 (6 bases). The ends were cut back, 7 bases at V and 2 bases at J, with 12 bases in the middle. Germline V gene sequence: CDR1 SQVTM, CDR2 ANQGSEA. CDR3 length equals 14 residues. The CDR3 DNA follows: TGCAGCGCCCCAGGGGAGCCTGGGGCCAACGTCCTGACTTTC. This codes for CSAPGEPGANVLTF.